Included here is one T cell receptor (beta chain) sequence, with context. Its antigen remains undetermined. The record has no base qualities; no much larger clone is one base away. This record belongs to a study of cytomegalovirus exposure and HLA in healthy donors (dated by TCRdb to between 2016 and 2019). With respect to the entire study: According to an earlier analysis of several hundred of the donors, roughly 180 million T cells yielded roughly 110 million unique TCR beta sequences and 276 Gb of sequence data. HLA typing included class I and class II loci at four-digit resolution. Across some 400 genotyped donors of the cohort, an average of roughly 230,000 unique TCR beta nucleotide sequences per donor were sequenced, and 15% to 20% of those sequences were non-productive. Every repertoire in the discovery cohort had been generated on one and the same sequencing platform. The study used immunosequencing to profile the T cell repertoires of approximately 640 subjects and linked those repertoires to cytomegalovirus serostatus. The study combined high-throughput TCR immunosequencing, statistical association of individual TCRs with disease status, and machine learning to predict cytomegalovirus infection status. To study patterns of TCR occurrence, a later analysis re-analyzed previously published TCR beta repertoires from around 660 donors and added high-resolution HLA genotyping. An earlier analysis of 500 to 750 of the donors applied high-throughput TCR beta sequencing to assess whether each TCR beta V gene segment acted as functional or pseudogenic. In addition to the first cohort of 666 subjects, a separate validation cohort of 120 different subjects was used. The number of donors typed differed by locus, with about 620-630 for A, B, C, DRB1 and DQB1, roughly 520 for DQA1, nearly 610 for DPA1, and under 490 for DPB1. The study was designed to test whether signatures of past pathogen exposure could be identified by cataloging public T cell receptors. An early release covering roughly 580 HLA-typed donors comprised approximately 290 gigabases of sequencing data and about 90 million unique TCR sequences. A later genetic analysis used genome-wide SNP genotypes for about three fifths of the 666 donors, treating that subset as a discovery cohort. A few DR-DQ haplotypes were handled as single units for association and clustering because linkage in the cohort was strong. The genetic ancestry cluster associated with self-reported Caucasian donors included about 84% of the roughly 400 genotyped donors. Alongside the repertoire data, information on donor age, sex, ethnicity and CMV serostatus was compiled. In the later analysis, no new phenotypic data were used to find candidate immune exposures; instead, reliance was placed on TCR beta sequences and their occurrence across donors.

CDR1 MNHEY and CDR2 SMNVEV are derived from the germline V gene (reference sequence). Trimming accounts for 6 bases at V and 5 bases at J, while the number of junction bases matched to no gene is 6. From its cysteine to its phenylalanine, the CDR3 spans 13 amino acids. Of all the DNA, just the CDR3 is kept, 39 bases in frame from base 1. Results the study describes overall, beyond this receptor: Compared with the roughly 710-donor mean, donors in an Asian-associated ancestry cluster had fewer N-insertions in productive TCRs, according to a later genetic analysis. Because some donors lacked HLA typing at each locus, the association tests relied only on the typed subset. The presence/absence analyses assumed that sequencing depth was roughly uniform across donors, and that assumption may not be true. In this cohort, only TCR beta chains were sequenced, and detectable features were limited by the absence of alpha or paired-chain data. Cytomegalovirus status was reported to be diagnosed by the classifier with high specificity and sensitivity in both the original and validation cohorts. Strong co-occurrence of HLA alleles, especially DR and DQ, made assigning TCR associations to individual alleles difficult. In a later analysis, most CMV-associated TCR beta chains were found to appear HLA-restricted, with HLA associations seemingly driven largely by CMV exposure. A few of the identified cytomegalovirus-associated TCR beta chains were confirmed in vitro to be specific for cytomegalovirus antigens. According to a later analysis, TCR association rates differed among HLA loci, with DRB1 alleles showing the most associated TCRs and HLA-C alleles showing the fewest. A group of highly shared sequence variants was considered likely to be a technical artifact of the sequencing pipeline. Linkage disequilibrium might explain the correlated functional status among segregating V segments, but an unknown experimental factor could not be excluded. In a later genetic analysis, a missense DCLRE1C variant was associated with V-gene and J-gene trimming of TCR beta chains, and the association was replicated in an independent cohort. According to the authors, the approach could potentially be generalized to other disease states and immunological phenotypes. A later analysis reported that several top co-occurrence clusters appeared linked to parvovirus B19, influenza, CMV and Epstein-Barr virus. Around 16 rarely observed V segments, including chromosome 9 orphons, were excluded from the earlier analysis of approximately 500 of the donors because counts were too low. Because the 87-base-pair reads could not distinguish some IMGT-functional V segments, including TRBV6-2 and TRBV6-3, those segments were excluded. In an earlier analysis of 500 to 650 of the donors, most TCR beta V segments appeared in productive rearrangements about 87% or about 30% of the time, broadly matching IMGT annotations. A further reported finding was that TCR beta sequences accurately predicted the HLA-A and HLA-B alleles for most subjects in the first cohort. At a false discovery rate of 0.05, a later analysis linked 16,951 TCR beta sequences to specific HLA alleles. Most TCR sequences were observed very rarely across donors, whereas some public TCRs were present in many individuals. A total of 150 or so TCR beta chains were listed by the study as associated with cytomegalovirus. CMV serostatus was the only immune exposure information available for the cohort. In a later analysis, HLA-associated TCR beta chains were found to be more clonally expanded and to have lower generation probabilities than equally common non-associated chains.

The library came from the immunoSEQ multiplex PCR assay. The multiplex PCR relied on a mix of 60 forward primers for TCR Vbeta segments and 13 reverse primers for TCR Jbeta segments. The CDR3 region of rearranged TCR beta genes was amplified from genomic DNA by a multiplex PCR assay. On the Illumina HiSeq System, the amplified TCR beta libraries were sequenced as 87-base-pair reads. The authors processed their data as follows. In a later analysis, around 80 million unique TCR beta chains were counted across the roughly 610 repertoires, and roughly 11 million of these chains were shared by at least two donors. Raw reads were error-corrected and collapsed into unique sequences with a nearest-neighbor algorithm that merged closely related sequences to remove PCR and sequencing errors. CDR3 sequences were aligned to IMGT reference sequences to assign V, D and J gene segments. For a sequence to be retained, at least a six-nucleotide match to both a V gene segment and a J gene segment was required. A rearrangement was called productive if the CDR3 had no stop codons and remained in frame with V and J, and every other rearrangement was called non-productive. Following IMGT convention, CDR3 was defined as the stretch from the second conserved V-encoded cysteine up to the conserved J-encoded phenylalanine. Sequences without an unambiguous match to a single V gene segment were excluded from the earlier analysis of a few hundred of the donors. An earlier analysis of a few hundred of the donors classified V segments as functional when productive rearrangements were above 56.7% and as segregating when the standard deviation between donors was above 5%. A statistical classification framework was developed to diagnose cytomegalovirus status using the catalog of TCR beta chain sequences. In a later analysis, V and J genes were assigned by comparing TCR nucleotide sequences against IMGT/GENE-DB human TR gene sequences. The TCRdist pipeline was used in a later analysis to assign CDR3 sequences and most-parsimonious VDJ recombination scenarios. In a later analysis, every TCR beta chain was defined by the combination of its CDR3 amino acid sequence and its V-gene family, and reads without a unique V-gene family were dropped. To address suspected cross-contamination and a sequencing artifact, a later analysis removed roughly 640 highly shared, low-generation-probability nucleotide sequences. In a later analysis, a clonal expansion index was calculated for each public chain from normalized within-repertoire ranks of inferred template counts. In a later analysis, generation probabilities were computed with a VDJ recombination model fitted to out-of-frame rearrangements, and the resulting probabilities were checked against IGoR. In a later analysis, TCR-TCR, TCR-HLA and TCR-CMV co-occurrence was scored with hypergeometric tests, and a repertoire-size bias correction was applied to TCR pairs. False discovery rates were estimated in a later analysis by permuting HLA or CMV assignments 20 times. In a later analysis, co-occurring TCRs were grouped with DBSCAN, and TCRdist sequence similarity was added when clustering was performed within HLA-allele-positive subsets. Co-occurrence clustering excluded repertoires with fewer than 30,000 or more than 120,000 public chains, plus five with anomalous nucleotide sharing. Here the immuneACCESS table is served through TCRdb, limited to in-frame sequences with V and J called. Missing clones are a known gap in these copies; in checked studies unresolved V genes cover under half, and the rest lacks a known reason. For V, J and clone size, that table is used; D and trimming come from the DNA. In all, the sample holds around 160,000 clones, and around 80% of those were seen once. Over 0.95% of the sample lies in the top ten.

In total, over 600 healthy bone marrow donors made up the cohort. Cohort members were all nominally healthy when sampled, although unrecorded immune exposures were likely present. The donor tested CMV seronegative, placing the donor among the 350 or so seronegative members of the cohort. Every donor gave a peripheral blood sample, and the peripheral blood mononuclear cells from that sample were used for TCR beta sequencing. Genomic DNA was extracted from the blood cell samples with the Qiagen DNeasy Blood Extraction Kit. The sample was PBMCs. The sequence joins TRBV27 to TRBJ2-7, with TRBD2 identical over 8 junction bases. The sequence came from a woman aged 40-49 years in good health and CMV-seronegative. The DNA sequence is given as TGTGCCAGCAGCAAAGCGGGAGCTGACGAGCAGTACTTC. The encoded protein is CASSKAGADEQYF.